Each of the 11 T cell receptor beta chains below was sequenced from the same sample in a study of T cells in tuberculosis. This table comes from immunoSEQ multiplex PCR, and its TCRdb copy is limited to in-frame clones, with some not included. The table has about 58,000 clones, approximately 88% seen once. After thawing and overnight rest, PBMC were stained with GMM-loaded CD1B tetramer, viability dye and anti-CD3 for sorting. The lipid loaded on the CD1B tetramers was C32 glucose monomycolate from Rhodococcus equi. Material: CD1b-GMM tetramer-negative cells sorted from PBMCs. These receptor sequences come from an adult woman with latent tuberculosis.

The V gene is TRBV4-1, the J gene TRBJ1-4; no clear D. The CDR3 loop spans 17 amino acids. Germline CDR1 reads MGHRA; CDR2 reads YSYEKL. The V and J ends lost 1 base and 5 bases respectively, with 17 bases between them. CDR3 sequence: CASSQGGGRARNEKLFF. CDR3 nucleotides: TGCGCCAGCAGCCAAGGAGGAGGACGGGCCCGAAATGAAAAACTGTTTTTT.

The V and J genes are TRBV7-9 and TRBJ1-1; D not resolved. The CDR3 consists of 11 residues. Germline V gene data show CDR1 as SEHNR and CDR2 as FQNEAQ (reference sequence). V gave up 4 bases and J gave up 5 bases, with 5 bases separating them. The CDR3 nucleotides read TGTGCCAGCAGCTCCGGGACTGAAGCTTTCTTT. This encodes CASSSGTEAFF. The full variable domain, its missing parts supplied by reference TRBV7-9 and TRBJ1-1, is DTGVSQNPRHKITKRGQNVTFRCDPISEHNRLYWYRQTLGQGPEFLTYFQNEAQLEKSRLLSDRFSAERPKGSFSTLEIQRTEQGDSAMYLCASSSGTEAFFGQGTRLTVV.

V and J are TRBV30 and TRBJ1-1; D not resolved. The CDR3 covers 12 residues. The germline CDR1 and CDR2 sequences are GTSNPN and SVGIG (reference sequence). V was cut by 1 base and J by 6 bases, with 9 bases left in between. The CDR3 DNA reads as TGTGCCTGGAGTGGAGCTAGCTCTGAAGCTTTCTTT. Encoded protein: CAWSGASSEAFF.

The CDR3, as DNA: TGTGCCGCCCAGGCCCAGGGGGTGGGCGAGCAGTACTTC. Residues: CAAQAQGVGEQYF. The chain joins TRBV27 to TRBJ2-7; the match to TRBD1 covers 7 bases. After removal of 11 bases from V and 6 bases from J, the junction contained 13 bases not matched to a gene. This CDR3 region has 13 residues. The germline V gene has CDR1 MNHEY and CDR2 SMNVEV (reference sequence).

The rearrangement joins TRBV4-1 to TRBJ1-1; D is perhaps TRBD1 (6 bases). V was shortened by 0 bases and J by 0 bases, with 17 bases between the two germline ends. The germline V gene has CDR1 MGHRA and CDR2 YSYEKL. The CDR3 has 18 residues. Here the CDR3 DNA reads TGCGCCAGCAGCCAAGATCTGGGCAGGGGAACATTGAACACTGAAGCTTTCTTT. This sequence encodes CASSQDLGRGTLNTEAFF.

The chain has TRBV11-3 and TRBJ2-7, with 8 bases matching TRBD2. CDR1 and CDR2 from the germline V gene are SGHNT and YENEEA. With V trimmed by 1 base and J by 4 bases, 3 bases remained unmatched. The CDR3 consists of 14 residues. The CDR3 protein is CASSLGAGVYEQYF. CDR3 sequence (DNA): TGTGCCAGCAGCTTAGGAGCGGGGGTTTACGAGCAGTACTTC.

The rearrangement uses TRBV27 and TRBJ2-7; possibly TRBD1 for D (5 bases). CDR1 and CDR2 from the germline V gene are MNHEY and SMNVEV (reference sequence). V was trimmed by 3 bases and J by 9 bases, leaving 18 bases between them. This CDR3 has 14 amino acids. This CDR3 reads CASSFQGFLNRQYF. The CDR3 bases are TGTGCCAGCAGTTTTCAGGGCTTCCTAAACAGGCAGTACTTC.

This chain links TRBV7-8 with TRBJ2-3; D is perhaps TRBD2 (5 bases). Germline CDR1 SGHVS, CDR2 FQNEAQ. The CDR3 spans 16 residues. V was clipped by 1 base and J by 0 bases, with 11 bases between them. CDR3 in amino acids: CASSLGRTLSTDTQYF. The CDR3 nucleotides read TGTGCCAGCAGCTTAGGACGGACTTTAAGCACAGATACGCAGTATTTT.

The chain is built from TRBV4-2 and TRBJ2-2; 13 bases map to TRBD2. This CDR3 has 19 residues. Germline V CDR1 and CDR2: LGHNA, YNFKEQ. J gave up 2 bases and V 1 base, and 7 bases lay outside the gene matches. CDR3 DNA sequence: TGTGCCAGCAGCCAAGGAGGACTAGCGGGAGTGTATAACACCGGGGAGCTGTTTTTT. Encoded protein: CASSQGGLAGVYNTGELFF.

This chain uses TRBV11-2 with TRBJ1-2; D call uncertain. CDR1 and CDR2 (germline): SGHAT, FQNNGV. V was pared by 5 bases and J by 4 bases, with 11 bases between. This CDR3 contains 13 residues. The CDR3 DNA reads TGTGCCAGCAGCGATACAGTAAGCTATGGCTACACCTTC. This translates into CASSDTVSYGYTF.

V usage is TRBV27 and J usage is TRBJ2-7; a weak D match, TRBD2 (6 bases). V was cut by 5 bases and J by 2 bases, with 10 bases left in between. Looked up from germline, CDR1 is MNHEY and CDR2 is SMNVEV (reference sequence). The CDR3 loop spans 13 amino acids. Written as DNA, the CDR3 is TGTGCCAGCAGTCGGGGGTACACCTACGAGCAGTACTTC. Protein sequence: CASSRGYTYEQYF.